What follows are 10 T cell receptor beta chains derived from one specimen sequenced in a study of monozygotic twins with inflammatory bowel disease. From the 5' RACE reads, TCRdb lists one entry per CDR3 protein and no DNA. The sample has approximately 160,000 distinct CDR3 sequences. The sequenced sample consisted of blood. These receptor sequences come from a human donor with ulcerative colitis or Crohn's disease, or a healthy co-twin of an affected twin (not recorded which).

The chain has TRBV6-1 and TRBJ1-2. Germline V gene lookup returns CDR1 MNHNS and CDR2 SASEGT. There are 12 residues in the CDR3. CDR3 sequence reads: CASSEGFYGYTF.

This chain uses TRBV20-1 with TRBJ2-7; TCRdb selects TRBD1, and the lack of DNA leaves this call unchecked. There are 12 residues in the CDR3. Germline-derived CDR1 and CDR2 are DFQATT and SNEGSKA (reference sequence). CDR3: CSARSPPSEQYF.

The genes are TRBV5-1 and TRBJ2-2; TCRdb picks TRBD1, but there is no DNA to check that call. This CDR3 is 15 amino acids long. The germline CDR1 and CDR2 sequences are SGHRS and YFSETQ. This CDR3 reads CASRAGHSNTGELFF.

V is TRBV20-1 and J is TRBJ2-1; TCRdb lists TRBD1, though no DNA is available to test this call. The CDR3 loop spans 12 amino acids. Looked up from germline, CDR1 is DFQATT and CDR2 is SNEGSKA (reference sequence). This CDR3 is CSEGGPYNEQFF.

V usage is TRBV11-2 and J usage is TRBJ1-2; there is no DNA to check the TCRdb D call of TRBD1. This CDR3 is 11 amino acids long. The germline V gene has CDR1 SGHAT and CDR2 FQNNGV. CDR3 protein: CASSPGGPYTF.

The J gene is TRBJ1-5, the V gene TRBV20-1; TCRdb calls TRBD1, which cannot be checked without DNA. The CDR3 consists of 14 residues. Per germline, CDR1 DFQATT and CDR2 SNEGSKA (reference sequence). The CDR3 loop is CSASRGGYNQPQHF.

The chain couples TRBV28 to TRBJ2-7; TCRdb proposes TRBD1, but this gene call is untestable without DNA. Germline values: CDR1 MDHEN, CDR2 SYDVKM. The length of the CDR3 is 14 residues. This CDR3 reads CASNHPGTEYEQYF.

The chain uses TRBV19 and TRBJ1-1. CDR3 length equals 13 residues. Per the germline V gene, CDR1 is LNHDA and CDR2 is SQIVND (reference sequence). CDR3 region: CASRAVQNTEAFF. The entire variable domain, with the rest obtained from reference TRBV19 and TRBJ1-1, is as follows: DGGITQSPKYLFRKEGQNVTLSCEQNLNHDAMYWYRQDPGQGLRLIYYSQIVNDFQKGDIAEGYSVSREKKESFPLTVTSAQKNPTAFYLCASRAVQNTEAFFGQGTRLTVV.

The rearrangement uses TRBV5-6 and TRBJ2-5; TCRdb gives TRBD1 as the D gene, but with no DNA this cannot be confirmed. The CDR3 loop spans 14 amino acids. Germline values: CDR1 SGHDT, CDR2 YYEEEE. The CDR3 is CASSSGTGQETQYF.

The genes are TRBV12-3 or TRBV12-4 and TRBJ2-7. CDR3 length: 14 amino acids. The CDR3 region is CASSLFLGGYEQYF.